These 21 T cell receptor beta chains were all obtained from the same sample, sequenced in a study of blood T cells in healthy people across ages. With a J-beta primer mix and a sample-barcoded 5' primer, a second PCR ran 7 to 11 cycles. From the 5' RACE reads, TCRdb called clonotypes with MiXCR, one entry per CDR3 protein. The sample has about 1,400,000 distinct CDR3 sequences, 55% to 75% seen once. Sequences were obtained from blood. These receptors were obtained from a man younger than 35 in good health.

The CDR3 reads CASSFPITGTGSYEQYF. The CDR3 coding sequence is TGTGCCAGCAGTTTTCCCATCACCGGGACAGGGAGCTACGAGCAGTACTTC. The V gene is TRBV28, the J gene TRBJ2-4; 9 bases map to TRBD1. The J call may be incorrect, as the DNA end agrees better with TRBJ2-7. Germline loops: CDR1 MDHEN, CDR2 SYDVKM. The CDR3 length is 17 residues.

This chain uses TRBV12-3 or TRBV12-4 with TRBJ2-1; 9 bases align to TRBD1. V shed 3 bases and J 8 bases; nucleotides not matched to a gene: 5. The CDR3 spans 14 residues. The CDR3 bases are TGTGCCAGCAGTTTGAGGGACAGGGATCATGAGCAGTTCTTC. Protein: CASSLRDRDHEQFF.

The gene calls are TRBV20-1 and TRBJ1-5; no clear D. CDR1 and CDR2 from the germline V gene are DFQATT and SNEGSKA (reference sequence). The CDR3 spans 13 residues. With 6 bases removed from V and 1 base from J, the gap between germline ends came to 10 bases. CDR3 sequence reads: CSAIRTSNQPQHF. CDR3 nucleotides: TGCAGTGCCATTCGGACGAGCAATCAGCCCCAGCATTTT.

This chain links TRBV13 with TRBJ1-6; TRBD1 matches 9 bases. With 3 bases clipped from V and 7 bases from J, the junction kept 7 bases outside the gene matches. Germline V CDR1 and CDR2: PRHDT, FYEKMQ (reference sequence). This CDR3 contains 16 residues. The CDR3 DNA is TGTGCCAGCAGCTTCGGACAGGGGTTTTTAAATTCACCCCTCCACTTT. Translating gives CASSFGQGFLNSPLHF.

Only a few counts were recorded for this clonotype. The chain couples TRBV4-1 to TRBJ2-1; TRBD2 might be the D (6 bases). The germline V gene encodes CDR1 MGHRA and CDR2 YSYEKL. The CDR3 totals 15 residues. V was cut by 5 bases and J by 7 bases, with 18 bases left in between. The CDR3 here is CASSKGIAAENEQFF. The CDR3 nucleotides read TGCGCCAGCAGCAAAGGGATAGCGGCGGAGAATGAGCAGTTCTTC.

This clonotype occurred a few times. V is TRBV11-2 and J is TRBJ2-3; 8 bases are shared with TRBD2. CDR3 length equals 13 residues. V was clipped by 4 bases and J by 7 bases; unmatched bases: 4. Germline assignment: CDR1 SGHAT and CDR2 FQNNGV. The CDR3, as DNA: TGTGCCAGCAGCTCCGGGGGGGTGCATACGCAGTATTTT. This codes for CASSSGGVHTQYF.

The chain couples TRBV20-1 to TRBJ2-3; the D call may be TRBD1 or TRBD2 (5 bases each). V was clipped by 6 bases and J by 6 bases, with 13 bases between them. Germline CDR1 reads DFQATT; CDR2 reads SNEGSKA (reference sequence). The CDR3 has 12 residues. CDR3 in DNA: TGCAGTGCCCGAGGGGTCGTGGATACGCAGTATTTT. Protein sequence: CSARGVVDTQYF.

This chain uses TRBV4-3 with TRBJ2-5; tentatively, D is TRBD1 (6 bases). The CDR3 is 19 residues long. Deletions cut 0 bases from V and 1 base from J, with 21 bases between. Germline-derived CDR1 and CDR2 are LGHNA and YSLEER. The CDR3 coding sequence is TGCGCCAGCAGCCAAGATCGGGCAGGGGAACGGGGCTCCCAAGAGACCCAGTACTTC. Translating gives CASSQDRAGERGSQETQYF.

This clonotype was seen only a few times. The chain has TRBV20-1 and TRBJ1-1; tentatively, D is TRBD1 (5 bases). V lost 6 bases and J lost 4, with 12 bases in between. This CDR3 spans 12 amino acids. Looked up from germline, CDR1 is DFQATT and CDR2 is SNEGSKA (reference sequence). Here the CDR3 reads CSALGGGTEAFF. CDR3 DNA sequence: TGCAGTGCCCTCGGGGGAGGCACTGAAGCTTTCTTT.

This clonotype turned up a few times. The genes are TRBV7-8 and TRBJ1-5; 8 bases align to TRBD1. Germline loops: CDR1 SGHVS, CDR2 FQNEAQ. After removal of 5 bases from V and 2 bases from J, the junction contained 11 bases not matched to a gene. The CDR3 runs to 17 residues. This chain's CDR3 is CASSPGQGWRGNQPQHF. As DNA, the CDR3 is TGTGCCAGCAGCCCAGGACAGGGATGGAGGGGCAATCAGCCCCAGCATTTT.

The V call is TRBV7-2, the J call TRBJ1-2; TRBD1 matches at 9 bases. Germline-derived CDR1 and CDR2 are SGHTA and FQGNSA. This CDR3 spans 16 amino acids. Trimming cost V 5 bases and J 4 bases; bases outside gene matches: 11. The CDR3 DNA sequence: TGTGCCAGCAGCCCAGGACAGGGGATCGCCCTCTATGGCTACACCTTC. Its protein product is CASSPGQGIALYGYTF.

The rearrangement links TRBV7-9 to TRBJ2-1, with D perhaps matching TRBD2 (6 bases). There are 16 residues in the CDR3. Per the germline V gene, CDR1 is SEHNR and CDR2 is FQNEAQ (reference sequence). Trimming took off 1 base at V and 1 base at J, with 11 bases between the two ends. The CDR3 DNA sequence: TGTGCCAGCAGCTTAGGGGGGACTTTATCCTACAATGAGCAGTTCTTC. Protein: CASSLGGTLSYNEQFF.

V is TRBV5-1 and J is TRBJ2-3; tentatively, D is TRBD2 (6 bases). The length of the CDR3 is 17 residues. With 4 bases removed from V and 0 bases from J, the gap between germline ends came to 18 bases. In germline, CDR1 is SGHRS, CDR2 YFSETQ. CDR3 nucleotides: TGCGCCAGCAGCCAAAGCTCGACTAGAGAGAGCACAGATACGCAGTATTTT. This gives the protein CASSQSSTRESTDTQYF.

Many counts were recorded for this clonotype. The chain recombines TRBV6-2 or TRBV6-3 with TRBJ2-3; the match to TRBD2 covers 8 bases. Per germline, CDR1 MNHEY and CDR2 SVGEGT. This CDR3 comprises 18 residues. Germline trimming cut 2 bases from V and 2 bases from J; bases unmatched to any gene: 12. The CDR3 DNA follows: TGTGCCAGCAGTTACGGAGCTGCTAGCGGGTTTAACACAGATACGCAGTATTTT. Its protein is CASSYGAASGFNTDTQYF.

V and J are TRBV27 and TRBJ1-5, with a weak D call TRBD1 (6 bases). V gave up 5 bases and J gave up 5 bases, with 16 bases separating them. Germline CDR1 is MNHEY and CDR2 is SMNVEV (reference sequence). The CDR3 runs 15 residues. The CDR3 sequence: CASSLFGGPYQPQHF. The DNA for the CDR3 is TGTGCCAGCAGTCTATTTGGGGGCCCTTATCAGCCCCAGCATTTT.

CDR3: CSVYTVTYNEQFF. CDR3 nucleotides: TGCAGCGTTTATACGGTTACCTACAATGAGCAGTTCTTC. J is TRBJ2-1 and V is TRBV29-1; D unclear. The germline gives CDR1 SQVTM, CDR2 ANQGSEA. Trimming took off 5 bases at V and 2 bases at J, with 10 bases between the two ends. The length of the CDR3 is 13 residues.

CDR3 nucleotide sequence: TGCAGCGTTGGAAAGGGCACGGACGGGCAGTACTTC. Translation gives CSVGKGTDGQYF. The chain uses TRBV29-1 and TRBJ2-7; no definite D call. Germline-derived CDR1 and CDR2 are SQVTM and ANQGSEA. Trimming cost V 4 bases and J 9 bases, with 16 bases left between them. This CDR3 has 12 amino acids.

This clonotype was seen only a few times. The chain links TRBV5-6 to TRBJ2-1; D not resolved. The V end lost 3 bases, the J end lost 3 bases, and 7 bases lay between the germline ends. Germline loops: CDR1 SGHDT, CDR2 YYEEEE. This CDR3 has 13 amino acids. The CDR3 DNA sequence: TGTGCCAGCAGCTCCACAGACTACAATGAGCAGTTCTTC. Encoded protein: CASSSTDYNEQFF.

The rearrangement uses TRBV7-2 and TRBJ1-2; TRBD1 might be the D (6 bases). Germline V gene sequence: CDR1 SGHTA, CDR2 FQGNSA. The CDR3 covers 13 residues. V was pared by 5 bases and J by 7 bases, with 14 bases between. CDR3 coding DNA: TGTGCCAGCAGCCCGGGGGCAGGGTGTGGCTACACCTTC. This encodes CASSPGAGCGYTF.

This clonotype came up a few times. The V call is TRBV20-1, the J call TRBJ2-7; no clear D. V was clipped by 3 bases and J by 0 bases, with 12 bases between them. CDR1 DFQATT and CDR2 SNEGSKA come from the germline V gene (reference sequence). The CDR3 has 14 residues. CDR3 loop: CSASSQWSSYEQYF. CDR3 nucleotides: TGCAGTGCTAGTTCCCAGTGGAGCTCCTACGAGCAGTACTTC.

This chain joins TRBV28 and TRBJ1-4; D possibly corresponds to TRBD1 (5 bases). Germline CDR1 MDHEN, CDR2 SYDVKM. This CDR3 comprises 15 residues. V lost 4 bases and J lost 4, with 13 bases in between. The CDR3 loop is CASSSLGGGNEKLFF. As DNA, the CDR3 is TGTGCCAGCAGTTCTCTCGGGGGGGGTAATGAAAAACTGTTTTTT.